This is a list of T cell receptor beta chains from one sample in a study of blood T cell repertoires in COVID-19. Sequenced by immunoSEQ multiplex PCR; TCRdb stores in-frame clones only, minus some. The top ten clones hold about 7% of a sample with about 220,000 clones, roughly 75% of them seen once. Source material: peripheral blood. These receptors all come from a woman aged 70-85 years with acute or convalescent COVID-19. CDR3s include the opening cysteine and the closing phenylalanine or tryptophan. The D gene is left open where the match is weak. Size is omitted from some rows. Given values are once, few, many or a class for expanded clones.

V: TRBV7-8
D: -
size: -
J: TRBJ1-1
CDR3: CASSSLGGTEAFF
DNA: TGTGCCAGCAGCTCCCTTGGGGGGACTGAAGCTTTCTTT

V: TRBV5-5
D: TRBD1
size: once
J: TRBJ1-5
CDR3: CASSLGQGWWPQHF
DNA: TGTGCCAGCAGCTTAGGACAGGGATGGTGGCCCCAGCATTTT

V: TRBV18
D: TRBD1
size: -
J: TRBJ2-3
CDR3: CASSRRQGITDTQYF
DNA: TGTGCCAGCTCAAGACGACAGGGCATCACAGATACGCAGTATTTT

V: TRBV5-4
D: TRBD1
size: -
J: TRBJ1-2
CDR3: CASSKDRAGYTF
DNA: TGTGCCAGCAGCAAGGACAGGGCTGGCTACACCTTC

V: TRBV6-5
D: -
size: once
J: TRBJ1-4
CDR3: CASIRGFGGEKLFF
DNA: TGTGCCAGCATACGAGGGTTCGGTGGTGAAAAACTGTTTTTT

V: TRBV19
D: -
size: -
J: TRBJ1-2
CDR3: CASSIPPGTYGYTF
DNA: TGTGCCAGTAGTATCCCACCGGGAACTTATGGCTACACCTTC

V: TRBV6-5
D: -
size: -
J: TRBJ1-3
CDR3: CASSPKSNPGNTIYF
DNA: TGTGCCAGCAGTCCTAAGAGTAATCCCGGAAACACCATATATTTT

V: TRBV7-3
D: TRBD1
size: -
J: TRBJ2-5
CDR3: CASSQGQQKETQYF
DNA: TGTGCCAGCAGTCAGGGACAGCAGAAAGAGACCCAGTACTTC

V: TRBV6-5
D: -
size: -
J: TRBJ1-6
CDR3: CASSRVGGENSPLHF
DNA: TGTGCCAGCAGCCGAGTGGGAGGGGAAAATTCACCCCTCCACTTT

V: TRBV29-1
D: -
size: -
J: TRBJ2-2
CDR3: CSGSLRVPGELFF
DNA: TGCAGCGGAAGCCTCAGGGTTCCCGGGGAGCTGTTTTTT

V: TRBV6-2/TRBV6-3
D: -
size: -
J: TRBJ2-7
CDR3: CASSSQVYEQYF
DNA: TGTGCCAGCAGTTCGCAGGTCTACGAGCAGTACTTC

V: TRBV5-4
D: TRBD1
size: few
J: TRBJ2-4
CDR3: CASSLGQGNGRNIQYF
DNA: TGTGCCAGCAGCTTGGGACAGGGTAATGGTAGAAACATTCAGTACTTC

V: TRBV5-1
D: -
size: -
J: TRBJ2-3
CDR3: CASSLQVFTDTQYF
DNA: TGCGCCAGCAGCTTGCAGGTTTTCACAGATACGCAGTATTTT